The entry that follows covers one T cell receptor beta chain sequence. Its antigen is still unknown. The data were taken from a study of T cell responses to AZD1222 COVID-19 vaccine. Assay: immunoSEQ multiplex PCR; the TCRdb copy retains only in-frame clones and omits some. The sample has fewer than 110,000 clones, around 92% seen once. Study-level findings and limits: The repertoires were collected only after the peak T cell response. Along spike, vaccine-associated CD4 TCRs were found throughout, with dominance at 160-218 and 743-854. Baseline seropositives among AZD1222 recipients totaled only five or six.

Germline CDR1 and CDR2: LGHDT and YNNKEL (reference sequence). CDR3 length: 17 residues. The J segment lost 0 bases and the V segment lost 4 bases, leaving 6 bases of the junction unmatched. The sequence was collected from an adult who received the AZD1222 COVID-19 vaccine. The chain has TRBV3-1 (or the pseudogene TRBV3-2) and TRBJ2-1; TRBD2 agrees at 10 bases. This specimen was peripheral blood, taken 28 days after the second AZD1222 dose. The CDR3 DNA sequence: TGTGCCAGCAGCCCGGCTAGCGGGGGAAGCTCCTACAATGAGCAGTTCTTC. Protein: CASSPASGGSSYNEQFF.